These 8 T cell receptor beta chains were sequenced from one sample in a study of blood T cell repertoires in COVID-19. Sequencing was performed with immunoSEQ multiplex PCR; in TCRdb, only in-frame clones are kept and a portion is missing. Of about 150,000 clones in the sample, about nine tenths were seen once. Material: peripheral blood. All receptors come from a woman between 65 and 79 years old with acute or convalescent COVID-19.

The chain is built from TRBV27 and TRBJ2-1; 8 bases are shared with TRBD1. The CDR3 is 15 amino acids. V shed 3 bases and J 4 bases; nucleotides not matched to a gene: 5. The germline V gene has CDR1 MNHEY and CDR2 SMNVEV (reference sequence). The CDR3, as DNA: TGTGCCAGCAGTTTGGACAGGGCAGGGTACAATGAGCAGTTCTTC. This gives the protein CASSLDRAGYNEQFF.

The V gene is TRBV2, the J gene TRBJ1-1, with 7 bases fitting TRBD1. Germline loops: CDR1 SNHLY, CDR2 FYNNEI. J was trimmed by 1 base and V by 6 bases; bases with no gene match: 2. This CDR3 has 13 amino acids. CDR3 residues: CASSRTGNTEAFF. CDR3 DNA sequence: TGTGCCAGCAGCAGGACAGGGAACACTGAAGCTTTCTTT.

This clone was observed a handful of times. V usage is TRBV19 and J usage is TRBJ1-2; D is perhaps TRBD1 (6 bases). Trimming stripped 7 bases from V and 2 bases from J, with 17 bases between. Germline-derived CDR1 and CDR2 are LNHDA and SQIVND (reference sequence). This CDR3 contains 15 residues. This CDR3 reads CASNPGQSRNYGYTF. CDR3 nucleotide sequence: TGTGCCAGTAACCCAGGACAGTCACGAAACTATGGCTACACCTTC.

The chain joins TRBV9 to TRBJ1-2; D gene ambiguous. V was cut by 0 bases and J by 0 bases, with 9 bases left in between. The CDR3 has 15 amino acids. Germline-derived CDR1 and CDR2 are SGDLS and YYNGEE. The DNA for the CDR3 is TGTGCCAGCAGCGTAGAAACAGTAACTAACTATGGCTACACCTTC. Its translation: CASSVETVTNYGYTF.

The V call is TRBV5-6, the J call TRBJ2-7; TRBD1 matches at 9 bases. With 2 bases clipped from V and 6 bases from J, the junction kept 6 bases outside the gene matches. CDR1 SGHDT and CDR2 YYEEEE come from the germline V gene. CDR3 length: 14 amino acids. The CDR3 sequence: CASSFESQGAEQYF. The CDR3 DNA is TGTGCCAGCAGCTTCGAGTCACAGGGGGCCGAGCAGTACTTC.

This chain uses TRBV18 with TRBJ1-4; 10 nucleotides align to TRBD1. With 3 bases clipped from V and 6 bases from J, the junction kept 7 bases outside the gene matches. This CDR3 region has 16 residues. Germline-derived CDR1 and CDR2 are KGHSH and LQKENI. The CDR3 region has the DNA TGTGCCAGCTCACCTCGGACAGGGGGTGGTGATGAAAAACTGTTTTTT. It codes for CASSPRTGGGDEKLFF.

V and J are TRBV5-5 and TRBJ1-2, with D unclear. There are 15 residues in the CDR3. V was shortened by 6 bases and J by 3 bases, with 18 bases between the two germline ends. Per germline, CDR1 SGHKS and CDR2 YYEKEE (reference sequence). For the CDR3, the DNA is TGTGCCAGCATCCACCAAGGCGGCGGCGACTATGGCTACACCTTC. Its translation is CASIHQGGGDYGYTF.

The chain carries TRBV7-2 and TRBJ1-2, with a tentative D call TRBD1 (6 bases). CDR1 and CDR2 (germline): SGHTA, FQGNSA. The CDR3 runs 14 residues. Deletions cut 5 bases from V and 7 bases from J, with 17 bases between. CDR3 in DNA: TGTGCCAGCAGCCCCTACACAGGGATGGGTGGCTACACCTTC. Protein: CASSPYTGMGGYTF.